Listed below are T cell receptor beta chains from one sample, sequenced in a study of T cell repertoires in ileal Crohn's disease. The protocol was immunoSEQ multiplex PCR, while the TCRdb copy is restricted to in-frame clones and leaves out a portion. Of roughly 5,700 clones listed, roughly 80% are singletons. The sequenced material came from ileal tissue. The receptors originated from an adult with Crohn's disease. Both conserved end residues are part of each CDR3. Fields, in order: D gene, V gene, J gene, clone size, CDR3 DNA, CDR3 protein. A D gene is named only where the DNA matches it firmly. Clone size is stated in some rows and not others, as once, few, many or a class when expanded.

d_gene: -; v_gene: TRBV28; j_gene: TRBJ1-6; abundance: -; CDR3nt: TGTGCCAGCACCTTCCCCAGGGCCCATAATTCACCCCTCCACTTT; CDR3aa: CASTFPRAHNSPLHF
d_gene: -; v_gene: TRBV7-2; j_gene: TRBJ1-4; abundance: once; CDR3nt: TGTGCCAGCAGCTTAGCGCTCGGGGCAAATGAAAAACTGTTTTTT; CDR3aa: CASSLALGANEKLFF
d_gene: -; v_gene: TRBV18; j_gene: TRBJ1-1; abundance: -; CDR3nt: TGTGCCAGCTCACGGACGGATTTTGAAGCTTTCTTT; CDR3aa: CASSRTDFEAFF
d_gene: -; v_gene: TRBV19; j_gene: TRBJ1-5; abundance: -; CDR3nt: TGTGCCAGTAGTACTGGTGGGCAGGGAGGGTCGCAGCCCCAGCATTTT; CDR3aa: CASSTGGQGGSQPQHF
d_gene: -; v_gene: TRBV7-2; j_gene: TRBJ2-7; abundance: -; CDR3nt: TGTGCCAGCAGCCCAAGGGCTCTAGCACACGAGCAGTACTTC; CDR3aa: CASSPRALAHEQYF
d_gene: -; v_gene: TRBV7-9; j_gene: TRBJ1-4; abundance: few; CDR3nt: TGTGCCAGCAGCGCCGCAGGGTTGGGTGAAAAACTGTTTTTT; CDR3aa: CASSAAGLGEKLFF
d_gene: -; v_gene: TRBV7-2; j_gene: TRBJ2-6; abundance: -; CDR3nt: TGTGCCAGCAGCTTGTCACTGAGGGGGAGCTCTGGGGCCAACGTCCTGACTTTC; CDR3aa: CASSLSLRGSSGANVLTF
d_gene: -; v_gene: TRBV19; j_gene: TRBJ1-5; abundance: -; CDR3nt: TGTGCCAGTAGTATGGCTGTGGGGCCCCAGCATTTT; CDR3aa: CASSMAVGPQHF
d_gene: -; v_gene: TRBV27; j_gene: TRBJ2-7; abundance: -; CDR3nt: TGTGCCAGCAGTTTGGGCGGGGGCCCCTACGAGCAGTACTTC; CDR3aa: CASSLGGGPYEQYF
d_gene: -; v_gene: TRBV5-1; j_gene: TRBJ2-2; abundance: -; CDR3nt: TGCGCCAGCAGCTCAGGATCTCCAAAGGCGGGGGAGCTGTTTTTT; CDR3aa: CASSSGSPKAGELFF
d_gene: -; v_gene: TRBV7-9; j_gene: TRBJ2-2; abundance: -; CDR3nt: TGTGCCAGCACCCAACAGGGTCCGAACACCGGGGAGCTGTTTTTT; CDR3aa: CASTQQGPNTGELFF
d_gene: -; v_gene: TRBV19; j_gene: TRBJ1-1; abundance: few; CDR3nt: TGTGCCAGTAGTGAAATGGACAGCCTCCCAACTGAAGCTTTCTTT; CDR3aa: CASSEMDSLPTEAFF
d_gene: TRBD1; v_gene: TRBV18; j_gene: TRBJ1-2; abundance: -; CDR3nt: TGTGCCAGCTCATTTTCCTCGACAGGGGACAACTATGGCTACACCTTC; CDR3aa: CASSFSSTGDNYGYTF
d_gene: -; v_gene: TRBV2; j_gene: TRBJ1-5; abundance: once; CDR3nt: TGTGCCAGCAGTGCCCAGTACAGAAATCAGCCCCAGCATTTT; CDR3aa: CASSAQYRNQPQHF
d_gene: -; v_gene: TRBV27; j_gene: TRBJ2-3; abundance: few; CDR3nt: TGTGCCAGCAGTTTTGGGGGCACAGATACGCAGTATTTT; CDR3aa: CASSFGGTDTQYF
d_gene: TRBD2; v_gene: TRBV11-2; j_gene: TRBJ2-7; abundance: -; CDR3nt: TGTGCCAGCAGCTTGACTAGCGGGGGGGGAAACGAGCAGTACTTC; CDR3aa: CASSLTSGGGNEQYF
d_gene: -; v_gene: TRBV30; j_gene: TRBJ2-2; abundance: -; CDR3nt: TGTGCCTGGACCCGACAAATAAACACCGGGGAGCTGTTTTTT; CDR3aa: CAWTRQINTGELFF
d_gene: TRBD1; v_gene: TRBV6-1; j_gene: TRBJ1-5; abundance: -; CDR3nt: TGTGCCAGCAGTGAAAGGACAGGGCGGGGTCAGCCCCAGCATTTT; CDR3aa: CASSERTGRGQPQHF
d_gene: -; v_gene: TRBV5-1; j_gene: TRBJ1-4; abundance: -; CDR3nt: TGCGCCAGCAGCTTGGAAAGGGCTCCTCATGAAAAACTGTTTTTT; CDR3aa: CASSLERAPHEKLFF
d_gene: TRBD1; v_gene: TRBV7-9; j_gene: TRBJ1-5; abundance: -; CDR3nt: TGTGCCAGCAGCTTAGGGGGCAGGGGGGGCAATCAGCCCCAGCATTTT; CDR3aa: CASSLGGRGGNQPQHF
d_gene: -; v_gene: TRBV6-1; j_gene: TRBJ2-7; abundance: -; CDR3nt: -; CDR3aa: CASSEQYFGSYEQYF
d_gene: TRBD2; v_gene: TRBV11-3; j_gene: TRBJ2-5; abundance: -; CDR3nt: TGTGCCAGCAGCTTCGGCGGGGGGCGGGAGACCCAGTACTTC; CDR3aa: CASSFGGGRETQYF
d_gene: -; v_gene: TRBV5-8; j_gene: TRBJ2-7; abundance: -; CDR3nt: TGTGCCAGCAGCATCCCGTCCGGCCGAACCGAGCAGTACTTC; CDR3aa: CASSIPSGRTEQYF
d_gene: -; v_gene: TRBV2; j_gene: TRBJ1-3; abundance: -; CDR3nt: TGTGCCAGCAGTGAATTAGTAACAGGCATCAGGGGAAACACCATATATTTT; CDR3aa: CASSELVTGIRGNTIYF
d_gene: TRBD1; v_gene: TRBV7-2; j_gene: TRBJ2-2; abundance: -; CDR3nt: TGTGCCAGCAGCTCCCGGACAGGGGGCAAAGGGGAGCTGTTTTTT; CDR3aa: CASSSRTGGKGELFF
d_gene: -; v_gene: TRBV7-8; j_gene: TRBJ1-6; abundance: -; CDR3nt: TGTGCCAGCAGCTTAGTTGGTTTTGGGTCACCCCTCCACTTT; CDR3aa: CASSLVGFGSPLHF
d_gene: -; v_gene: TRBV7-9; j_gene: TRBJ1-3; abundance: -; CDR3nt: TGTGCCAGCACCCTATCGTTCGTGAGATCTGGAAACACCATATATTTT; CDR3aa: CASTLSFVRSGNTIYF
d_gene: TRBD1; v_gene: TRBV9; j_gene: TRBJ1-6; abundance: few; CDR3nt: TGTGCCAGCAGCGTAGGAGGGACAGGTGCGGCACCCCTCCACTTT; CDR3aa: CASSVGGTGAAPLHF
d_gene: -; v_gene: TRBV10-1; j_gene: TRBJ2-3; abundance: -; CDR3nt: TGCGCCAGCAGTGAGTCGGGGAGGAGTGCTGATACGCAGTATTTT; CDR3aa: CASSESGRSADTQYF
d_gene: TRBD1; v_gene: TRBV6-1; j_gene: TRBJ1-4; abundance: -; CDR3nt: TGTGCCGGACACAGGGGAGGTAATGAAAAACTGTTTTTT; CDR3aa: CAGHRGGNEKLFF
d_gene: TRBD1; v_gene: TRBV25-1; j_gene: TRBJ2-2; abundance: few; CDR3nt: TGTGCCAGCAGTGAGGGACAGGGATACACCGGGGAGCTGTTTTTT; CDR3aa: CASSEGQGYTGELFF
d_gene: -; v_gene: TRBV6-1; j_gene: TRBJ2-1; abundance: -; CDR3nt: TGTGCCAGCAGAGCCGAGCAATTATACAATGAGCAGTTCTTC; CDR3aa: CASRAEQLYNEQFF
d_gene: -; v_gene: TRBV4-1; j_gene: TRBJ1-1; abundance: -; CDR3nt: TGCGCCAGCAGCCAAGCACCGGGGGCACTGAACACTGAAGCTTTCTTT; CDR3aa: CASSQAPGALNTEAFF
d_gene: -; v_gene: TRBV7-9; j_gene: TRBJ2-5; abundance: once; CDR3nt: TGTGCCAGCAGCCTGACAGCGTACCAAGAGACCCAGTACTTC; CDR3aa: CASSLTAYQETQYF
d_gene: -; v_gene: TRBV18; j_gene: TRBJ1-3; abundance: -; CDR3nt: TGTGCCAGCTCACCAGGGACGACTGGAAACACCATATATTTT; CDR3aa: CASSPGTTGNTIYF
d_gene: TRBD2; v_gene: TRBV5-6; j_gene: TRBJ2-1; abundance: -; CDR3nt: TGTGCCAGCAGCCCTCGGACTAGCGGGAGGGCCAATGAGCAGTTCTTC; CDR3aa: CASSPRTSGRANEQFF
d_gene: -; v_gene: TRBV15; j_gene: TRBJ2-7; abundance: -; CDR3nt: TGTGCCACCAGCAGAGGAACGCAGGGGCCCTACGAGCAGTACTTC; CDR3aa: CATSRGTQGPYEQYF
d_gene: TRBD1; v_gene: TRBV12-5; j_gene: TRBJ1-3; abundance: -; CDR3nt: TGTGCTAGTGGTATAAGACAGGGATCAGCTGGAAACACCATATATTTT; CDR3aa: CASGIRQGSAGNTIYF
d_gene: -; v_gene: TRBV11-3; j_gene: TRBJ2-6; abundance: -; CDR3nt: TGTGCCAGCAGCTTAGGAGACTCTGGGGCCAACGTCCTGACTTTC; CDR3aa: CASSLGDSGANVLTF
d_gene: -; v_gene: TRBV2; j_gene: TRBJ1-1; abundance: -; CDR3nt: TGTGCCAGCAGTGACAGATTGAACACTGAAGCTTTCTTT; CDR3aa: CASSDRLNTEAFF
d_gene: TRBD1; v_gene: TRBV5-8; j_gene: TRBJ1-2; abundance: once; CDR3nt: TGTGCCAGCAGCTACCGGGACAGGGAGGATGAGGCCTTC; CDR3aa: CASSYRDREDEAF
d_gene: -; v_gene: TRBV7-2; j_gene: TRBJ1-1; abundance: -; CDR3nt: TGTGCCAGCAGCCTGGCGGGGGTTCGGGACACTGAAGCTTTCTTT; CDR3aa: CASSLAGVRDTEAFF
d_gene: TRBD2; v_gene: TRBV5-1; j_gene: TRBJ2-3; abundance: -; CDR3nt: TGCGCCAGCAGCAGGACTCTAGCGGGACCTAGCACAGATACGCAGTATTTT; CDR3aa: CASSRTLAGPSTDTQYF